The rows below give T cell receptor beta chains drawn from one sample of a study of cytomegalovirus exposure and HLA in healthy donors. TCRdb's table, derived via immunoSEQ multiplex PCR, lists solely in-frame clones and lacks some. This table holds just over 150,000 clones, 65% to 90% found once. Sequenced sample: PBMCs. These TCRs come from a man over 45 in good health and CMV-seropositive. Each CDR3 is given with its conserved first and last residue. The order of the fields is clone size, D gene, J gene, V gene, CDR3 DNA, CDR3 protein. A D gene is named only where the DNA matches it firmly. Size is stated for part of the rows, as once, few or many counts, or as a class when the clone is expanded.

size: .; D: TRBD1; J: TRBJ1-4; V: TRBV29-1; DNA: TGCAGCGTTGGAACTACAGGGGGTCTTAATGAAAAACTGTTTTTT; CDR3: CSVGTTGGLNEKLFF
size: few; D: TRBD1; J: TRBJ2-1; V: TRBV9; DNA: TGTGCCAGCAGCGTCGGACAGGGGATCAATAGTGGGTACAATGAGCAGTTCTTC; CDR3: CASSVGQGINSGYNEQFF
size: .; D: .; J: TRBJ1-1; V: TRBV6-1; DNA: TGTGCCAGCAGTGAAGCGCACACAGAGAACACTGAAGCTTTCTTT; CDR3: CASSEAHTENTEAFF
size: .; D: .; J: TRBJ1-5; V: TRBV19; DNA: TGTGCCAGCTCCCCCCCGGTGGGACACACCAATCAGCCCCAGCATTTT; CDR3: CASSPPVGHTNQPQHF
size: .; D: .; J: TRBJ1-2; V: TRBV27; DNA: TGTGCCAGCACCCCTGGGCGGGGGGCGAGCTATGGCTACACCTTC; CDR3: CASTPGRGASYGYTF
size: .; D: .; J: TRBJ1-2; V: TRBV27; DNA: TGTGCCTCAGCTACTTTGGAGGGCTACACCTTC; CDR3: CASATLEGYTF
size: .; D: .; J: TRBJ2-1; V: TRBV20-1; DNA: TGCAGTGCTAGAGGGACTGATGAGCAGTTCTTC; CDR3: CSARGTDEQFF
size: once; D: .; J: TRBJ1-2; V: TRBV28; DNA: TGTGCCGGCAGTTCCCCGGGGGGCTACACCTTC; CDR3: CAGSSPGGYTF
size: .; D: TRBD1; J: TRBJ2-7; V: TRBV7-9; DNA: TGTGCCAGCAGCTTTCCCGGGACAGGGGGCCTCTACGAGCAGTACTTC; CDR3: CASSFPGTGGLYEQYF
size: .; D: .; J: TRBJ2-1; V: TRBV6-5; DNA: TGTGCCAGCAGAGGGGGAGGGGGGGGGTACAATGAGCAGTTCTTC; CDR3: CASRGGGGGYNEQFF
size: .; D: TRBD1; J: TRBJ1-4; V: TRBV11-2; DNA: TGTGCCAGCAGCTTAGTGCAGGGGGCGGGACTGTTTTTT; CDR3: CASSLVQGAGLFF
size: .; D: .; J: TRBJ1-5; V: TRBV6-1; DNA: TGTGCCAGCAGTGATTTCCTCGGGCAGCCCCAGCATTTT; CDR3: CASSDFLGQPQHF
size: once; D: TRBD1; J: TRBJ2-7; V: TRBV27; DNA: TGTGCCAGCAGTTTGAGGGGGCGCTACGAGCAGTACTTC; CDR3: CASSLRGRYEQYF
size: .; D: TRBD2; J: TRBJ2-1; V: TRBV10-2; DNA: TGCGCCAGCAGTGATCGGTTAGCGGGCCATACGGGTGAGCAGTTCTTC; CDR3: CASSDRLAGHTGEQFF
size: .; D: .; J: TRBJ2-3; V: TRBV11-3; DNA: TGTGCCAGCAGTCCTTCCAGTTGGGGGGAGGACACAGATACGCAGTATTTT; CDR3: CASSPSSWGEDTDTQYF
size: .; D: TRBD1; J: TRBJ2-7; V: TRBV11-2; DNA: TGTGCCAGCAGCTTAGTTGAGGGGACAGGGACCTACGAGCAGTACTTC; CDR3: CASSLVEGTGTYEQYF
size: .; D: TRBD1; J: TRBJ2-7; V: TRBV4-1; DNA: TGCGCCAGCAGCCCACTACCGGGACAGGGGGAATGGGGGTACTTC; CDR3: CASSPLPGQGEWGYF
size: .; D: .; J: TRBJ1-6; V: TRBV2; DNA: TGTGCCAGCAGTGATCCGACAGGTGGTAATTCACCCCTCCACTTT; CDR3: CASSDPTGGNSPLHF
size: .; D: TRBD1; J: TRBJ2-7; V: TRBV10-2; DNA: TGCGCCGCCCGGGACAGCGCCTACGAGCAGTACTTC; CDR3: CAARDSAYEQYF
size: .; D: .; J: TRBJ2-3; V: TRBV29-1; DNA: TGCAGCGTTGGAAGGCAGGGTACCGGGGATACGCAGTATTTT; CDR3: CSVGRQGTGDTQYF
size: .; D: TRBD2; J: TRBJ2-2; V: TRBV9; DNA: TGTGCCAGCAGCGTAAAGCCTAGCGGGGGGGCCAGTACCGGGGAGCTGTTTTTT; CDR3: CASSVKPSGGASTGELFF
size: .; D: TRBD2; J: TRBJ2-2; V: TRBV27; DNA: TGTGCCAGCAGTCTCGGACTAGCGGGAGTGGGCGGGGAGCTGTTTTTT; CDR3: CASSLGLAGVGGELFF
size: .; D: .; J: TRBJ2-6; V: TRBV5-6; DNA: TGTGCCAGCAGCTCGAAACTAGCTTCGCCTGGGGCCAACGTCCTGACTTTC; CDR3: CASSSKLASPGANVLTF
size: few; D: .; J: TRBJ1-4; V: TRBV5-8; DNA: TGTGCCAGCAGCTTATTCACCTCGGAGGAAAAACTGTTTTTT; CDR3: CASSLFTSEEKLFF
size: .; D: TRBD2; J: TRBJ2-5; V: TRBV6-1; DNA: TGTGCCAGCGAACTAGCGTCATCGCGGACCCAGTACTTC; CDR3: CASELASSRTQYF
size: .; D: .; J: TRBJ1-4; V: TRBV18; DNA: TGTGCCAGCTCACGAGGCAGGGTAAATGAAAAACTGTTTTTT; CDR3: CASSRGRVNEKLFF
size: .; D: .; J: TRBJ2-5; V: TRBV7-9; DNA: TGTGCCAGCAGCTCATACAAAACGGGGGAGACCCAGTACTTC; CDR3: CASSSYKTGETQYF
size: .; D: TRBD1; J: TRBJ1-2; V: TRBV18; DNA: TGTGCCAGCTCACCAGGGACAGTTAACTATGGCTACACCTTC; CDR3: CASSPGTVNYGYTF
size: few; D: .; J: TRBJ1-1; V: TRBV4-1; DNA: TGCGCCAGCAGCCAACCCCGGGGGGGAGGGAACACTGAAGCTTTCTTT; CDR3: CASSQPRGGGNTEAFF
size: .; D: TRBD1; J: TRBJ2-4; V: TRBV18; DNA: TGTGCCAGCTCACCACTCGGACAGGGGGGAAACATTCAGTACTTC; CDR3: CASSPLGQGGNIQYF
size: once; D: .; J: TRBJ1-1; V: TRBV29-1; DNA: TGCAGCGTTGTGACAGAATTGAACACTGAAGCTTTCTTT; CDR3: CSVVTELNTEAFF
size: .; D: TRBD2; J: TRBJ2-5; V: TRBV4-2; DNA: TGTGCCAGCAGCCAAGAGTTGACGGCTAGCGGGGGGAATCAAGAGACCCAGTACTTC; CDR3: CASSQELTASGGNQETQYF
size: .; D: TRBD1; J: TRBJ2-5; V: TRBV11-2; DNA: TGTGCCAGCAGCTTAGGTCTGAGACAGGGGGAAGAGACCCAGTACTTC; CDR3: CASSLGLRQGEETQYF